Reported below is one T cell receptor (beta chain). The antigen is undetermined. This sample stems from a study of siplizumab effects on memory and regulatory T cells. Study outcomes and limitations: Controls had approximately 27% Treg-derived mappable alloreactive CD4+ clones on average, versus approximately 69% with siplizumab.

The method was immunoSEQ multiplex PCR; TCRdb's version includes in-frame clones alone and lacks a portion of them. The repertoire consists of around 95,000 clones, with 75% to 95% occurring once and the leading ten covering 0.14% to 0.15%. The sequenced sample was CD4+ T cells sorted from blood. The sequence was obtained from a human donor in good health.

CDR3 nucleotide sequence: TGTGCCAGCAGTGTTCGACAGGTGAATGAAAAACTGTTTTTT. It encodes CASSVRQVNEKLFF. J is TRBJ1-4 and V is TRBV6-1, with D possibly matching TRBD1 (6 bases). The germline gives CDR1 MNHNS, CDR2 SASEGT. V dropped 4 bases and J dropped 5 bases, with 11 bases sitting between them. This CDR3 is built from 14 residues.